This T cell receptor beta chain derives from a study of T cell changes during pregnancy in multiple sclerosis. The V gene's germline CDR1 is SGHTA and CDR2 FQGTGA. After removal of 5 bases from V and 5 bases from J, the junction contained 11 bases not matched to a gene. The CDR3 length is 16 residues. The repertoire was sequenced with immunoSEQ multiplex PCR; TCRdb's copy has only in-frame clones and lacks some. The sample holds tens of thousands of clones, approximately 89% seen once. This clonotype originated in a female donor with multiple sclerosis, enrolled in a pregnancy study. The sample consisted of peripheral blood, taken after pregnancy. The V and J genes are TRBV7-3 and TRBJ2-2; TRBD1 aligns across 7 bases. CDR3 in DNA: TGTGCCAGCAGCCCCGACAGGGCGGTGTTGACCGGGGAGCTGTTTTTT. This translates into CASSPDRAVLTGELFF.